This T cell receptor beta chain was recorded in a study of response to subunit inactivated influenza vaccine. Study results and caveats: Authors suggested each seasonal flu vaccination may recruit only limited numbers of new T cells.

Each CDR3 protein gets one entry after TCRdb re-called the RT-PCR reads with MiXCR. The sample has some 480,000 distinct CDR3 sequences, about 10% seen once. In the case of this clonotype: Its antigen is unidentified.

The sequence came from a man between 45 and 60 years old who received an inactivated influenza vaccine. This specimen was PBMCs from blood, taken roughly 45 days after vaccination.

The CDR3 loop reads CASSFAGSYNSPLHF. The CDR3 coding sequence is TGTGCCAGCAGCTTCGCGGGTTCCTATAATTCACCCCTCCACTTT. The chain combines TRBV7-9 with TRBJ1-6; D not resolved. This CDR3 has 15 amino acids. V was trimmed by 3 bases and J by 1 base, leaving 7 bases between them. The germline V gene has CDR1 SEHNR and CDR2 FQNEAQ (reference sequence).